The present T cell receptor (beta chain) was sequenced within a study of post-analysis software for immune sequencing data. Study overall: The disease courses spanned relapsing-remitting, secondary progressive and progressive-relapsing forms of multiple sclerosis. Study-level findings and limits: TRBV5-6, TRBV5-1 and TRBV20-1 were among roughly 5 TRBV segments more frequent in patients than controls.

CDR1 and CDR2 from the germline V gene are SEHNR and FQNEAQ (reference sequence). The CDR3 runs to 12 residues. V shed 9 bases, J shed 6 bases, and the junction held 5 bases outside the gene matches. At least ten counts were recorded for this clonotype. The antigen remains undetermined. TCR beta cDNA libraries included unique molecular identifiers. MiXCR was run by TCRdb on the PCR reads, yielding one entry per CDR3 protein. Here the sample spans roughly 180,000 distinct CDR3 sequences, 30% being singletons. The chain combines TRBV7-9 with TRBJ2-7; 10 positions match TRBD1. The sequencing sample was made of blood. This clonotype originated in a girl between 5 and 17 years old with multiple sclerosis. The CDR3 DNA follows: TGTGCCAGTGGGACAGGGGTAGGCGAGCAGTACTTC. It specifies CASGTGVGEQYF.